This passage covers 18 T cell receptor beta chains from one sample sequenced in a study of T cell repertoires in cytomegalovirus infection. TCRdb called the reads again in MiXCR, with one record for every CDR3 protein. The data show 450,000 to 600,000 distinct CDR3 sequences, 11% seen once. Material: PBMCs. These receptors were taken from a human donor in good health (CMV status not recorded). Some clones in this sample may be carry-over from other donors' samples.

This clonotype appeared a few times. An end of the junction differs from the germline gene, which may be a read error. The V call is TRBV20-1, the J call TRBJ2-7, with 8 bases lining up with TRBD1. The CDR3 extends over 11 amino acids. Germline assignment: CDR1 DFQATT and CDR2 SNEGSKA (reference sequence). This CDR3 is CSASDGTGHHF. The CDR3 bases are TGCAGTGCGAGCGACGGGACAGGACACCACTTC.

This clonotype was counted many times. The chain is built from TRBV5-1 and TRBJ2-7; TRBD2 matches at 9 bases. The CDR3 sequence is 16 residues long. Germline CDR1 SGHRS, CDR2 YFSETQ. With 4 bases clipped from V and 1 base from J, the junction kept 9 bases outside the gene matches. CDR3 sequence: CASSTRKREESYEQYF. In DNA, the CDR3 is TGCGCCAGCAGCACTCGGAAGCGGGAGGAATCCTACGAGCAGTACTTC.

The rearrangement links TRBV20-1 to TRBJ2-3; 12 bases agree with TRBD2. There are 14 residues in the CDR3. The junction had 4 bases not matched to a gene; V was cut back by 5 bases and J by 4 bases. Germline CDR1 is DFQATT and CDR2 is SNEGSKA (reference sequence). The CDR3 loop is CSAALAGGADTQYF. In DNA form, the CDR3 reads TGCAGTGCTGCACTAGCGGGAGGCGCAGATACGCAGTATTTT.

This clonotype was detected a few times. The chain joins TRBV30 to TRBJ2-5; unclear D gene. This CDR3 is 11 amino acids long. Per the germline V gene, CDR1 is GTSNPN and CDR2 is SVGIG (reference sequence). The germline V and J ends were trimmed by 0 bases and 4 bases, with 3 bases remaining between them. CDR3 nucleotides: TGTGCCTGGAGTGTAAGAGAGACCCAGTACTTC. Amino acids: CAWSVRETQYF.

This clonotype was observed a handful of times. The chain uses TRBV19 and TRBJ1-2; the D gene is possibly TRBD1 (5 bases). CDR3 length: 13 residues. Germline loops: CDR1 LNHDA, CDR2 SQIVND (reference sequence). Trimming took off 5 bases at V and 5 bases at J, with 12 bases between the two ends. For the CDR3, the DNA is TGTGCCAGTAGTGAACAGGTGCGGTATGGCTACACCTTC. Encoded protein: CASSEQVRYGYTF.

This clonotype has at least ten counts. This chain joins TRBV11-3 and TRBJ1-1, with D perhaps matching TRBD1 (5 bases). The CDR3 sequence is 13 residues long. The V end lost 3 bases, the J end lost 8 bases, and 13 bases lay between the germline ends. The germline V gene has CDR1 SGHNT and CDR2 YENEEA. The CDR3 nucleotides are TGTGCCAGCAGCTTCGTCGGGGACCGAGAAGCTTTCTTT. Translated: CASSFVGDREAFF.

This clonotype has ten or more counts. The J gene is TRBJ2-1, the V gene TRBV28, with D perhaps being TRBD1 or TRBD2 (5 bases each). CDR1 is MDHEN, CDR2 SYDVKM, per germline. The CDR3 is 16 amino acids. Trimming stripped 5 bases from V and 2 bases from J, with 16 bases between. CDR3 sequence reads: CASSATGPWAYNEQFF. CDR3 bases: TGTGCCAGCAGTGCAACGGGACCATGGGCCTACAATGAGCAGTTCTTC.

The chain links TRBV11-2 to TRBJ1-3, with no clear D. Germline V gene lookup returns CDR1 SGHAT and CDR2 FQNNGV. This CDR3 comprises 13 residues. The germline V and J ends were trimmed by 5 bases and 4 bases, with 9 bases remaining between them. CDR3 amino acids: CASSAFGGNTIYF. The CDR3 DNA reads TGTGCCAGCAGCGCCTTCGGGGGAAACACCATATATTTT.

The V and J genes are TRBV2 and TRBJ2-7, with 8 bases lining up with TRBD1. The junction had 10 bases not matched to a gene; V was cut back by 4 bases and J by 5 bases. The germline gives CDR1 SNHLY, CDR2 FYNNEI. This CDR3 region has 15 residues. The CDR3 spells CASSGGQVDIHEQYF. The CDR3 DNA is TGTGCCAGCAGTGGGGGACAGGTTGATATCCACGAGCAGTACTTC. Looking up the rest from reference TRBV2 and TRBJ2-7 gives the full variable domain: EPEVTQTPSHQVTQMGQEVILRCVPISNHLYFYWYRQILGQKVEFLVSFYNNEISEKSEIFDDQFSVERPDGSNFTLKIRSTKLEDSAMYFCASSGGQVDIHEQYFGPGTRLTVT.

This chain joins TRBV28 and TRBJ2-7; TRBD1 might be the D (6 bases). The V gene lost 6 bases and the J gene lost 1 base, with 16 bases spanning the gap. In germline, CDR1 is MDHEN, CDR2 SYDVKM. CDR3 length: 15 amino acids. CDR3 in DNA: TGTGCCAGCAGATCGGACAGCGCTGGGTCCTACGAGCAGTACTTC. This translates into CASRSDSAGSYEQYF.

Many counts were recorded for this clonotype. The chain's CDR3 is CASSIPQELNQPQHF. The CDR3 region has the DNA TGTGCCAGTAGTATCCCCCAGGAGCTGAATCAGCCCCAGCATTTT. The V and J genes are TRBV19 and TRBJ1-5; D gene ambiguous. The CDR3 spans 15 residues. V was shortened by 3 bases and J by 4 bases, with 13 bases between the two germline ends. The germline CDR1 and CDR2 sequences are LNHDA and SQIVND (reference sequence).

The V gene is TRBV19, the J gene TRBJ1-1; no reliable D call. V was trimmed by 7 bases and J by 1 base, leaving 16 bases between them. The CDR3 covers 15 residues. The V gene's germline CDR1 is LNHDA and CDR2 SQIVND (reference sequence). CDR3 bases: TGTGCCAGTATGGGTCGAAGGGCCCCGAACACTGAAGCTTTCTTT. Encoded protein: CASMGRRAPNTEAFF.

The sample holds a few counts of this clonotype. The chain employs TRBV5-1 and TRBJ1-1, with 8 nucleotides matching TRBD1. Germline loops: CDR1 SGHRS, CDR2 YFSETQ. Trimming took 3 bases from V and 0 from J; bases not matched to a gene: 1. The CDR3 is 14 amino acids. The CDR3 DNA reads TGCGCCAGCAGCTCACAGGGGGTGAACACTGAAGCTTTCTTT. Amino acid sequence: CASSSQGVNTEAFF.

The chain has TRBV28 and TRBJ1-1; unclear D gene. V gave up 3 bases and J gave up 0 bases, with 8 bases separating them. Germline V lookup: CDR1 MDHEN, CDR2 SYDVKM. The CDR3 covers 14 residues. The CDR3, as DNA: TGTGCCAGCAGTTTGAGACGGATGAACACTGAAGCTTTCTTT. Amino acid sequence: CASSLRRMNTEAFF.

This clonotype was observed many times. V gene TRBV7-6 combines with J gene TRBJ1-2; D unclear. Germline loops: CDR1 SGHVS, CDR2 FNYEAQ. The V and J ends lost 0 bases and 7 bases respectively, with 9 bases between them. The CDR3 contains 13 residues. The CDR3 sequence is CASSLAYDRGYTF. The CDR3 DNA reads TGTGCCAGCAGCTTAGCTTATGATCGTGGCTACACCTTC.

This clonotype was counted a few times. The chain combines TRBV6-6 with TRBJ2-2; D is unclear. The CDR3 length is 15 residues. Trimming left V 7 bases short and J 4 bases short, with 16 bases between. Looked up from germline, CDR1 is MNHNY and CDR2 is SVGAGI (reference sequence). The CDR3 DNA is TGTGCCAGCAAACTACGTGAACAATCCACCGGGGAGCTGTTTTTT. Translation: CASKLREQSTGELFF.

This clonotype has at least ten counts. This chain connects TRBV12-3 or TRBV12-4 to TRBJ2-6, with TRBD2 as a possible D gene (5 bases). Deletions cut 5 bases from V and 2 bases from J, with 10 bases between. This CDR3 is built from 15 residues. The DNA for the CDR3 is TGTGCCAGCAGTACTAGAGGAACTGGGGCCAACGTCCTGACTTTC. Its translation is CASSTRGTGANVLTF.

Ten or more counts support this clonotype. V usage is TRBV12-5 and J usage is TRBJ2-3, with D hard to call. V was clipped by 2 bases and J by 6 bases, with 6 bases between them. The CDR3 sequence is 12 residues long. From germline, CDR1 is LGHNT and CDR2 FRNRAP. CDR3 sequence reads: CASGLPGDTQYF. The CDR3 region has the DNA TGTGCTAGTGGTTTGCCCGGGGATACGCAGTATTTT.